The 24 T cell receptor beta chains given below trace back to one sample, sequenced in a study of cytomegalovirus exposure and HLA in healthy donors. Method: immunoSEQ multiplex PCR; TCRdb's copy keeps in-frame clones and lacks some. This table holds roughly 150,000 clones, approximately 89% found once. What was sequenced was PBMCs. These receptors were obtained from a man aged 18 to 30 in good health and CMV-seronegative.

V and J are TRBV11-3 and TRBJ2-1, with TRBD2 identical over 8 bases. Per germline, CDR1 SGHNT and CDR2 YENEEA. Trimming at V came to 0 bases and at J to 8 bases, leaving 9 bases not matched to a gene. The CDR3 loop spans 16 amino acids. The DNA for the CDR3 is TGTGCCAGCAGCTTAGATGTAAGCGGGAGTGAGTATGAGCAGTTCTTC. It specifies CASSLDVSGSEYEQFF.

The chain uses TRBV9 and TRBJ2-5, with TRBD1 matching 10 bases. The CDR3 length is 15 residues. Per the germline V gene, CDR1 is SGDLS and CDR2 is YYNGEE. Trimming cost V 4 bases and J 3 bases; bases outside gene matches: 6. In DNA, the CDR3 is TGTGCCAGCAGCACACAGGACAGGGGGGAAGAGACCCAGTACTTC. This codes for CASSTQDRGEETQYF.

This clone was seen a handful of times. Here the CDR3 DNA reads TGTGCCAGCAGCTTAGGTGGGACAGGGGTTTCACCCCTCCACTTT. This codes for CASSLGGTGVSPLHF. This chain links TRBV13 with TRBJ1-6, with 10 bases identical to TRBD1. CDR3 length: 15 residues. J lost 9 bases, V lost 0 bases, and 2 bases had no gene match. Germline lookup yields CDR1 PRHDT and CDR2 FYEKMQ (reference sequence).

V is TRBV27 and J is TRBJ2-2; TRBD1 matches 9 bases. The V segment lost 6 bases and the J segment 1 base; nucleotides outside the gene matches: 9. Germline CDR1 MNHEY, CDR2 SMNVEV (reference sequence). The CDR3 has 17 residues. The CDR3 nucleotides are TGTGCCAGCAGGCGGGACAGGGTACCTTGGAACACCGGGGAGCTGTTTTTT. Its translation: CASRRDRVPWNTGELFF.

The chain uses TRBV30 and TRBJ2-7; D might be TRBD1 (5 bases). The V gene's germline CDR1 is GTSNPN and CDR2 SVGIG (reference sequence). This CDR3 is 13 amino acids long. Trimming stripped 3 bases from V and 11 bases from J, with 20 bases between. This chain's CDR3 is CAWSTYGARRKYF. The DNA for the CDR3 is TGTGCCTGGAGCACCTATGGGGCCCGACGGAAGTACTTC.

This clone was observed a single time. J is TRBJ2-5 and V is TRBV7-9, with TRBD2 matching over 12 bases. The CDR3 is made up of 18 amino acids. CDR1 SEHNR and CDR2 FQNEAQ come from the germline V gene (reference sequence). After removal of 4 bases from V and 0 bases from J, the junction contained 9 bases not matched to a gene. The CDR3 nucleotides are TGTGCCAGCAGCTCGCGAACTAGACTAGCGGGGGACCAAGAGACCCAGTACTTC. Encoded protein: CASSSRTRLAGDQETQYF.

The rearrangement uses TRBV19 and TRBJ1-5; 10 nucleotides align to TRBD1. Germline-derived CDR1 and CDR2 are LNHDA and SQIVND (reference sequence). The length of the CDR3 is 14 residues. J was trimmed by 7 bases and V by 6 bases; bases with no gene match: 6. The CDR3 protein is CASRIGQGGQPQHF. CDR3 bases: TGTGCCAGTAGGATCGGACAGGGGGGCCAGCCCCAGCATTTT.

The chain carries TRBV5-1 and TRBJ2-1, with 10 bases that match TRBD2. This CDR3 is built from 15 residues. After removal of 0 bases from V and 5 bases from J, the junction contained 2 bases not matched to a gene. Germline lookup yields CDR1 SGHRS and CDR2 YFSETQ. The CDR3 loop reads CASSLVLAGDNEQFF. DNA of the CDR3: TGCGCCAGCAGCTTGGTCCTAGCGGGGGACAATGAGCAGTTCTTC.

This clone has only one observation. The chain uses TRBV6-6 and TRBJ2-1, with D perhaps TRBD1 (5 bases). V shed 5 bases and J shed 0 bases, with 11 bases lying between them. This CDR3 is built from 15 residues. Germline V CDR1 and CDR2: MNHNY, SVGAGI (reference sequence). The CDR3 sequence is CASSRSGSSYNEQFF. The CDR3 nucleotides read TGTGCCAGCAGTCGGTCAGGGTCCTCCTACAATGAGCAGTTCTTC.

The chain couples TRBV7-2 to TRBJ2-2; no clear D. The CDR3 spans 13 residues. Germline V gives CDR1 SGHTA, CDR2 FQGNSA. Deletions cut 5 bases from V and 6 bases from J, with 10 bases between. The CDR3, as DNA: TGTGCCAGCAGCGCGAGGTCCGCCGGGGAGCTGTTTTTT. Protein: CASSARSAGELFF. The variable domain in full, completed from reference TRBV7-2 and TRBJ2-2, reads GAGVSQSPSNKVTEKGKDVELRCDPISGHTALYWYRQSLGQGLEFLIYFQGNSAPDKSGLPSDRFSAERTGGSVSTLTIQRTQQEDSAVYLCASSARSAGELFFGEGSRLTVL.

J is TRBJ2-1 and V is TRBV5-1, with 7 bases lining up with TRBD1. Germline-derived CDR1 and CDR2 are SGHRS and YFSETQ. CDR3 size: 16 residues. J lost 2 bases, V lost 0 bases, and 5 bases had no gene match. The CDR3 region is CASSLGPQGTYNEQFF. CDR3 in DNA: TGCGCCAGCAGCTTGGGTCCACAGGGGACCTACAATGAGCAGTTCTTC.

The chain employs TRBV10-2 and TRBJ2-7; the match to TRBD2 covers 7 bases. This CDR3 has 15 residues. The V and J ends lost 6 bases and 6 bases, in that order; junction bases with no gene match: 14. Per germline, CDR1 WSHSY and CDR2 SAAADI. CDR3 in DNA: TGCGCCAGCAGCGCTAGTGGAGCGGGGAGAACCGAGCAGTACTTC. Protein sequence: CASSASGAGRTEQYF.

The chain joins TRBV5-1 to TRBJ2-3, with 8 bases lining up with TRBD2. Germline loops: CDR1 SGHRS, CDR2 YFSETQ. With V trimmed by 1 base and J by 2 bases, 9 bases remained unmatched. CDR3 length equals 17 residues. CDR3 sequence reads: CASSLFGASGYTDTQYF. CDR3 nucleotides: TGCGCCAGCAGCTTGTTCGGAGCTAGCGGGTACACAGATACGCAGTATTTT.

The chain uses TRBV18 and TRBJ1-4; D may be TRBD1 (5 bases). V lost 3 bases and J lost 13, with 9 bases in between. CDR3 length: 11 amino acids. Per germline, CDR1 KGHSH and CDR2 LQKENI. DNA for the CDR3: TGTGCCAGCTCACCGGACCAGGGACTGTTTTTT. It translates to CASSPDQGLFF.

V is TRBV5-1 and J is TRBJ1-2; D may be TRBD1 (5 bases). The CDR3 runs to 16 residues. Trimming removed 0 bases from V and 5 bases from J, with 17 bases in between. CDR1 SGHRS and CDR2 YFSETQ come from the germline V gene. CDR3 sequence: CASSLAIGGTGYGYTF. The DNA for the CDR3 is TGCGCCAGCAGCTTGGCCATTGGAGGGACCGGTTATGGCTACACCTTC.

The CDR3, as DNA: TGTGCCAGCAGCTTGGCCGGGGGAAGTGGTTCACCCCTCCACTTT. Residues: CASSLAGGSGSPLHF. The chain has TRBV5-4 and TRBJ1-6; tentatively, D is TRBD1 (5 bases). Germline V CDR1 and CDR2: SGHNT, YYREEE (reference sequence). V lost 0 bases and J lost 9, with 13 bases in between. The CDR3 is 15 amino acids. The full variable domain, with the rest looked up from reference TRBV5-4 and TRBJ1-6, is ETGVTQSPTHLIKTRGQQVTLRCSSQSGHNTVSWYQQALGQGPQFIFQYYREEENGRGNFPPRFSGLQFPNYSSELNVNALELDDSALYLCASSLAGGSGSPLHFGNGTRLTVT.

This rearrangement joins TRBV9 to TRBJ2-1, with 9 bases identical to TRBD2. CDR1 and CDR2 from the germline V gene are SGDLS and YYNGEE. The CDR3 runs to 16 residues. V trimming: 3 bases; J trimming: 6 bases; junction bases outside the gene matches: 10. CDR3 in amino acids: CASSAIAGTSINEQFF. The CDR3 DNA reads TGTGCCAGCAGCGCTATTGCCGGGACTAGCATCAATGAGCAGTTCTTC.

The V and J genes are TRBV30 and TRBJ2-3; D may be TRBD2 (5 bases). The V and J ends lost 2 bases and 2 bases respectively, with 8 bases between them. The CDR3 has 13 residues. Germline V gene sequence: CDR1 GTSNPN, CDR2 SVGIG (reference sequence). The CDR3, as DNA: TGTGCCTGGAGTCCGGGATCCACAGATACGCAGTATTTT. Its translation is CAWSPGSTDTQYF.

The chain couples TRBV10-3 to TRBJ2-7; weak D call: TRBD1 (5 bases). Germline V gene sequence: CDR1 ENHRY, CDR2 SYGVKD. V was cut by 5 bases and J by 3 bases, with 14 bases left in between. This CDR3 contains 14 residues. The CDR3 sequence: CAISTPDTVYEQYF. The DNA for the CDR3 is TGTGCCATCAGTACACCGGACACAGTCTACGAGCAGTACTTC.

V is TRBV7-9 and J is TRBJ2-5; TRBD2 agrees at 7 bases. The V segment lost 0 bases and the J segment 5 bases; nucleotides outside the gene matches: 9. The CDR3 is 16 residues long. Germline V gene data show CDR1 as SEHNR and CDR2 as FQNEAQ (reference sequence). CDR3 bases: TGTGCCAGCAGCTTAGCGGGCGGGGGAAGTCTGGAGACCCAGTACTTC. Translation: CASSLAGGGSLETQYF.

V usage is TRBV10-3 and J usage is TRBJ2-7; TRBD2 matches at 11 bases. Germline CDR1 reads ENHRY; CDR2 reads SYGVKD. CDR3 size: 12 residues. With 11 bases clipped from V and 7 bases from J, the junction kept 7 bases outside the gene matches. The chain's CDR3 is CASYSGRGEQYV. The CDR3 DNA follows: TGTGCCTCATATAGCGGGAGGGGTGAGCAGTACGTC.

V gene TRBV7-3 combines with J gene TRBJ2-5; the match to TRBD2 covers 9 bases. Germline V CDR1 and CDR2: SGHTA, FQGTGA. This CDR3 is built from 15 residues. The J segment lost 5 bases and the V segment lost 1 base, leaving 5 bases of the junction unmatched. The CDR3 sequence: CASSLRAGGPETQYF. The CDR3 DNA sequence: TGTGCCAGCAGCTTAAGAGCGGGGGGTCCCGAGACCCAGTACTTC.

The rearrangement links TRBV27 to TRBJ2-3; TRBD2 agrees at 8 bases. The germline V gene encodes CDR1 MNHEY and CDR2 SMNVEV (reference sequence). V was clipped by 3 bases and J by 0 bases; unmatched bases: 5. CDR3 size: 16 residues. The CDR3 nucleotides read TGTGCCAGCAGTTTGAAGCGGGGGCGCAGCACAGATACGCAGTATTTT. Residues: CASSLKRGRSTDTQYF.

The chain carries TRBV19 and TRBJ2-2, with 12 bases lining up with TRBD2. This CDR3 is built from 16 residues. Per the germline V gene, CDR1 is LNHDA and CDR2 is SQIVND (reference sequence). Trimming removed 5 bases from V and 7 bases from J; junction bases left unmatched: 8. CDR3 DNA sequence: TGTGCCAGTAGTCATCGGACTAGCGGGGTCGGCGGGGAGCTGTTTTTT. Its translation is CASSHRTSGVGGELFF.